The 9 T cell receptor beta chains below come from one sample, sequenced in a study of CD8+CD57+ T cells in acquired aplastic anemia. Genomic DNA acted as the template from which TCR beta VDJ combination and CDR3 sequence profiling were carried out. Each CDR3 protein gets one entry after TCRdb re-called the reads with MiXCR. The data show hundreds of thousands of distinct CDR3 sequences, roughly 50% seen once. Patients chosen for sequencing had CD8+CD57+ cells that had expanded, as shown by flow cytometry. Sequenced sample: sorted CD4+, CD8+, or CD8+CD57+ T cells (not recorded which) from PBMCs. Receptors originate from a human donor with aplastic anemia.

This clonotype showed up just once. The chain couples TRBV12-3 or TRBV12-4 to TRBJ1-2, with D tentatively TRBD1 (5 bases). With 5 bases removed from V and 6 bases from J, the gap between germline ends came to 16 bases. CDR3 size: 14 residues. Here the CDR3 DNA reads TGTGCCAGCAGTAAAACCCCCGGGACGGATGGCTACACCTTC. It codes for CASSKTPGTDGYTF.

The chain uses TRBV12-3 or TRBV12-4 and TRBJ2-7; 7 bases are shared with TRBD2. The CDR3 extends over 14 amino acids. V dropped 4 bases and J dropped 2; count of bases not matched to a gene: 5. CDR3 sequence (DNA): TGTGCCAGCAGTTCCACTCGGGGGGCCTACGAGCAGTACTTC. Its translation is CASSSTRGAYEQYF.

The chain combines TRBV9 with TRBJ2-7; 12 nucleotides line up with TRBD2. Germline CDR1 is SGDLS and CDR2 is YYNGEE. The junction had 7 bases not matched to a gene; V was cut back by 3 bases and J by 3 bases. There are 16 residues in the CDR3. Written as DNA, the CDR3 is TGTGCCAGCAGCGAAGCCCTAGCGGGGGGGCACTACGAGCAGTACTTC. Its protein is CASSEALAGGHYEQYF.

The table lists this clonotype with a count of one. CDR3 amino acids: CASTDIWGHSGANVLTF. DNA for the CDR3: TGTGCCAGTACCGATATATGGGGGCATTCTGGGGCCAACGTCCTGACTTTC. The V and J genes are TRBV19 and TRBJ2-6, with D perhaps TRBD1 (6 bases). Germline CDR1 reads LNHDA; CDR2 reads SQIVND (reference sequence). This CDR3 has 17 residues. The V and J ends lost 7 bases and 1 base respectively, with 17 bases between them.

At least ten counts were recorded for this clonotype. The chain is built from TRBV7-9 and TRBJ1-2; perhaps TRBD1 as D (5 bases). Deletions cut 7 bases from V and 8 bases from J, with 11 bases between. The CDR3 is 11 residues long. Germline-derived CDR1 and CDR2 are SEHNR and FQNEAQ (reference sequence). CDR3 sequence: CASNPGYGYTF. CDR3 in DNA: TGTGCCAGCAACCCAGGGTACGGCTACACCTTC.

This clonotype was recorded many times. This CDR3 is CASSLAGDSQPQHF. In DNA form, the CDR3 reads TGTGCCAGCAGCTTAGCGGGGGACAGTCAGCCCCAGCATTTT. V gene TRBV7-9 combines with J gene TRBJ1-5; 7 bases line up with TRBD1. After removal of 0 bases from V and 6 bases from J, the junction contained 2 bases not matched to a gene. The CDR3 length is 14 residues. Germline lookup yields CDR1 SEHNR and CDR2 FQNEAQ (reference sequence).

This rearrangement joins TRBV10-2 to TRBJ2-1, with D uncertain. This CDR3 has 16 residues. Germline CDR1 reads WSHSY; CDR2 reads SAAADI. The V gene lost 5 bases and the J gene lost 8 bases, with 22 bases spanning the gap. The CDR3 sequence is CASSPTRSLRNDEQFF. The CDR3 bases are TGCGCCAGCAGTCCAACGCGTTCTCTGCGTAACGATGAGCAGTTCTTC.

This clonotype was found a few times. The chain recombines TRBV4-1 with TRBJ2-3; 12 nucleotides line up with TRBD2. The trim removed 0 bases at V and 2 bases at J, leaving 3 bases unmatched. Germline assignment: CDR1 MGHRA and CDR2 YSYEKL. This CDR3 is 17 amino acids long. The CDR3 sequence is CASSQDTSGGYTDTQYF. CDR3 nucleotides: TGCGCCAGCAGCCAAGACACTAGCGGGGGGTACACAGATACGCAGTATTTT.

The chain employs TRBV19 and TRBJ1-5, with unresolved D. The CDR3 totals 14 residues. V lost 3 bases, J lost 5 bases, and 11 bases lay in between. Per the germline V gene, CDR1 is LNHDA and CDR2 is SQIVND (reference sequence). CDR3 residues: CASSIGSDYQPQHF. The CDR3 region has the DNA TGTGCCAGTAGTATTGGGTCAGATTATCAGCCCCAGCATTTT.